Listed below are T cell receptor beta chains from one sample, sequenced in a study of shared clonotypes between healthy human individuals. Some clones are missing from TCRdb's copy, which holds only in-frame ones; the method was immunoSEQ multiplex PCR. The sample lists roughly 680,000 clones, 72% occurring once. Sequencing was performed on memory CD4+ T cells sorted from blood. These receptors were obtained from a woman in her twenties or thirties in good health. The CDR3 runs from the conserved cysteine through the conserved F or W. A D gene is named only where the DNA matches it firmly. Clone sizes are given selectively: once, few, many, or a class where the clone is expanded.

abundance: NA
d_gene: NA
j_gene: TRBJ1-1
len: 16
v_gene: TRBV7-2
CDR3nt: TGTGCCAGCAGCTTTCCATTCCCAGGGGTGGGCACTGAAGCTTTCTTT
CDR3aa: CASSFPFPGVGTEAFF

abundance: NA
d_gene: TRBD2
j_gene: TRBJ2-2
len: 15
v_gene: TRBV27
CDR3nt: TGTGCCAGCAGGCTTAGCGGGCCCTTCACCGGGGAGCTGTTTTTT
CDR3aa: CASRLSGPFTGELFF

abundance: NA
d_gene: NA
j_gene: TRBJ1-2
len: 14
v_gene: TRBV28
CDR3nt: TGTGCCAGCAGGGGAGAAGACCTACCCTATGGCTACACCTTC
CDR3aa: CASRGEDLPYGYTF

abundance: NA
d_gene: NA
j_gene: TRBJ1-1
len: 14
v_gene: TRBV30
CDR3nt: TGTGCCTGGAGCCGTGGGACAAGCGGCACTGAAGCTTTCTTT
CDR3aa: CAWSRGTSGTEAFF

abundance: NA
d_gene: TRBD2
j_gene: TRBJ2-7
len: 13
v_gene: TRBV28
CDR3nt: TGTGCCAGCGGACTAGCGGGGGAATACGAGCAGTACTTC
CDR3aa: CASGLAGEYEQYF

abundance: few
d_gene: NA
j_gene: TRBJ1-2
len: 15
v_gene: TRBV4-2
CDR3nt: TGTGCCAGCAGCCAAGATTTAGGGGAAAACTATGGCTACACCTTC
CDR3aa: CASSQDLGENYGYTF

abundance: NA
d_gene: NA
j_gene: TRBJ1-5
len: 14
v_gene: TRBV19
CDR3nt: TGTGCCAGTAGTATTGGGGTTTCCAATCAGCCCCAGCATTTT
CDR3aa: CASSIGVSNQPQHF

abundance: once
d_gene: NA
j_gene: TRBJ2-1
len: 14
v_gene: TRBV11-2
CDR3nt: TGTGCCAGCAGCTTAGATTGGGCCTACAATGAGCAGTTCTTC
CDR3aa: CASSLDWAYNEQFF

abundance: NA
d_gene: TRBD2
j_gene: TRBJ2-5
len: 15
v_gene: TRBV7-9
CDR3nt: TGTGCCAGCAGCTTTGGGCTAGCGGGGCAAGAGACCCAGTACTTC
CDR3aa: CASSFGLAGQETQYF

abundance: NA
d_gene: NA
j_gene: TRBJ2-3
len: 14
v_gene: TRBV28
CDR3nt: TGTGCCAGCAGTTGGGCCTCACGCCCAGATACGCAGTATTTT
CDR3aa: CASSWASRPDTQYF

abundance: NA
d_gene: NA
j_gene: TRBJ1-2
len: 14
v_gene: TRBV28
CDR3nt: TGTGCCAGCAGTTTGTTAACAGGGCACTATGGCTACACCTTC
CDR3aa: CASSLLTGHYGYTF

abundance: NA
d_gene: NA
j_gene: TRBJ1-3
len: 17
v_gene: TRBV19
CDR3nt: TGTGCCAGTCGCCGCGGACAGAACGAATACTCTGGAAACACCATATATTTT
CDR3aa: CASRRGQNEYSGNTIYF

abundance: NA
d_gene: TRBD2
j_gene: TRBJ2-3
len: 15
v_gene: TRBV13
CDR3nt: TGTGCCAGCAGCTGGCCTAGCGGCAGCACAGATACGCAGTATTTT
CDR3aa: CASSWPSGSTDTQYF

abundance: NA
d_gene: NA
j_gene: TRBJ1-6
len: 14
v_gene: TRBV11-2
CDR3nt: TGTGCCAGCAGCCGGTTTGGAGATAATTCACCCCTCCACTTT
CDR3aa: CASSRFGDNSPLHF

abundance: NA
d_gene: NA
j_gene: TRBJ1-2
len: 14
v_gene: TRBV5-4
CDR3nt: TGTGCCAGCAGGACAGAACAGGCGTCCTATGGCTACACCTTC
CDR3aa: CASRTEQASYGYTF

abundance: NA
d_gene: TRBD2
j_gene: TRBJ2-5
len: 16
v_gene: TRBV18
CDR3nt: TGTGCCAGCTCACCAGCCGGCGGGAGGTCCTTTGAGACCCAGTACTTC
CDR3aa: CASSPAGGRSFETQYF

abundance: NA
d_gene: NA
j_gene: TRBJ1-1
len: 13
v_gene: TRBV9
CDR3nt: TGTGCCAGCACCCCGCCAGGGAGGACTGAAGCTTTCTTT
CDR3aa: CASTPPGRTEAFF

abundance: NA
d_gene: TRBD1
j_gene: TRBJ2-2
len: 15
v_gene: TRBV6-5
CDR3nt: TGTGCCAGCAGTTTACAGGGGGCGGGCACCGGGGAGCTGTTTTTT
CDR3aa: CASSLQGAGTGELFF

abundance: once
d_gene: NA
j_gene: TRBJ1-3
len: 12
v_gene: TRBV30
CDR3nt: TGTGCCTGGAGCGGTTGGGGAAACACCATATATTTT
CDR3aa: CAWSGWGNTIYF

abundance: NA
d_gene: TRBD1
j_gene: TRBJ1-1
len: 14
v_gene: TRBV10-1
CDR3nt: TGCGCCAGCAGTTTGGACAGGGTGGGGACTGAAGCTTTCTTT
CDR3aa: CASSLDRVGTEAFF

abundance: NA
d_gene: NA
j_gene: TRBJ1-2
len: 12
v_gene: TRBV18
CDR3nt: TGTGCCAGCTCACCCGACAGTTATGGCTACACCTTC
CDR3aa: CASSPDSYGYTF

abundance: NA
d_gene: NA
j_gene: TRBJ2-1
len: 15
v_gene: TRBV7-9
CDR3nt: TGTGCCAGCAGCCCGATGGGTTACTCCTACAATGAGCAGTTCTTC
CDR3aa: CASSPMGYSYNEQFF

abundance: NA
d_gene: NA
j_gene: TRBJ1-4
len: 14
v_gene: TRBV7-9
CDR3nt: TGTGCCAGCAGCTTATCCGGGGGGAGAGAAAAACTGTTTTTT
CDR3aa: CASSLSGGREKLFF

abundance: NA
d_gene: NA
j_gene: TRBJ2-5
len: 14
v_gene: TRBV5-1
CDR3nt: TGCGCCAGCAGCTTGGGCGGGATTAGCGAGACCCAGTACTTC
CDR3aa: CASSLGGISETQYF

abundance: NA
d_gene: NA
j_gene: TRBJ2-5
len: 16
v_gene: TRBV7-9
CDR3nt: TGTGCCAGCAGCACCAACCCCCTAACAGGGATCGGGACCCAGTACTTC
CDR3aa: CASSTNPLTGIGTQYF

abundance: NA
d_gene: NA
j_gene: TRBJ1-2
len: 15
v_gene: TRBV7-9
CDR3nt: TGTGCCAGCAGCTTTATAGGGGCAACTAACTATGGCTACACCTTC
CDR3aa: CASSFIGATNYGYTF

abundance: many
d_gene: TRBD2
j_gene: TRBJ2-2
len: 14
v_gene: TRBV2
CDR3nt: TGTGCCAGCAAGAGGGAGGGAGAGTCCGGGGAGCTGTTTTTT
CDR3aa: CASKREGESGELFF

abundance: NA
d_gene: NA
j_gene: TRBJ1-1
len: 14
v_gene: TRBV2
CDR3nt: TGTGCCAGCAGTGGAGTTGGACGGGCCACTGAAGCTTTCTTT
CDR3aa: CASSGVGRATEAFF

abundance: NA
d_gene: NA
j_gene: TRBJ2-7
len: 15
v_gene: TRBV27
CDR3nt: TGTGCCAGCAGTACCTACAGGGATCGGGGGGTCGAGCAGTACTTC
CDR3aa: CASSTYRDRGVEQYF

abundance: NA
d_gene: NA
j_gene: TRBJ2-7
len: 14
v_gene: TRBV7-9
CDR3nt: TGTGCCAGCAGCTTATTCGACGGACCCTACGAGCAGTACTTC
CDR3aa: CASSLFDGPYEQYF

abundance: NA
d_gene: NA
j_gene: TRBJ2-2
len: 13
v_gene: TRBV11-2
CDR3nt: TGTGCCAGCAGCTTACTCGAGGCCGGGGAGCTGTTTTTT
CDR3aa: CASSLLEAGELFF

abundance: many
d_gene: NA
j_gene: TRBJ2-2
len: 15
v_gene: TRBV7-2
CDR3nt: TGTGCCAGCAGCCCACTAGGCTTAAACACCGGGGAGCTGTTTTTT
CDR3aa: CASSPLGLNTGELFF

abundance: few
d_gene: NA
j_gene: TRBJ2-7
len: 11
v_gene: TRBV29-1
CDR3nt: TGCAGCGCAGCTAGCGTCTACGAGCAGTACTTC
CDR3aa: CSAASVYEQYF

abundance: few
d_gene: NA
j_gene: TRBJ1-2
len: 16
v_gene: TRBV7-8
CDR3nt: TGTGCCAGCAGCCGGGGTAGGGCAGGGAGTGGCTATGGCTACACCTTC
CDR3aa: CASSRGRAGSGYGYTF

abundance: NA
d_gene: NA
j_gene: TRBJ2-3
len: 14
v_gene: TRBV10-1
CDR3nt: TGCGCCAGCAGCCCGACTAGTCCCGCAGATACGCAGTATTTT
CDR3aa: CASSPTSPADTQYF

abundance: NA
d_gene: TRBD1
j_gene: TRBJ2-7
len: 12
v_gene: TRBV29-1
CDR3nt: TGCAGCGTGGGACAGGGGGAGCACGAGCAGTACTTC
CDR3aa: CSVGQGEHEQYF

abundance: NA
d_gene: NA
j_gene: TRBJ1-5
len: 15
v_gene: TRBV7-2
CDR3nt: TGTGCCAGCAGTTCCTGGGGGGACCGCAATCAGCCCCAGCATTTT
CDR3aa: CASSSWGDRNQPQHF

abundance: few
d_gene: TRBD1
j_gene: TRBJ2-3
len: 13
v_gene: TRBV27
CDR3nt: TGTGCCAGCTCTACTTACAGGGGCGGAACGCAGTATTTT
CDR3aa: CASSTYRGGTQYF

abundance: NA
d_gene: NA
j_gene: TRBJ1-2
len: 16
v_gene: TRBV11-2
CDR3nt: TGTGCCAGCAGCTCCGTGTGGCAGGGCGGAGTTTATGGCTACACCTTC
CDR3aa: CASSSVWQGGVYGYTF

abundance: NA
d_gene: NA
j_gene: TRBJ2-7
len: 14
v_gene: TRBV9
CDR3nt: TGTGCCAGCAGCGCCGACAGGAGCTCCTACGAGCAGTACTTC
CDR3aa: CASSADRSSYEQYF

abundance: once
d_gene: TRBD1
j_gene: TRBJ1-1
len: 14
v_gene: TRBV29-1
CDR3nt: TGCAGCGTTGAAGGGGACAGGGGGGACACTGAAGCTTTCTTT
CDR3aa: CSVEGDRGDTEAFF

abundance: many
d_gene: TRBD2
j_gene: TRBJ2-1
len: 16
v_gene: TRBV7-3
CDR3nt: TGTGCCAGCAGCTTAAAGTCCGGGACTACCCTCAATGAGCAGTTCTTC
CDR3aa: CASSLKSGTTLNEQFF

abundance: NA
d_gene: TRBD1
j_gene: TRBJ1-5
len: 16
v_gene: TRBV4-1
CDR3nt: TGCGCCAGCAGCCTGACCGGACAGGGTGACCGTCAGCCCCAGCATTTT
CDR3aa: CASSLTGQGDRQPQHF

abundance: NA
d_gene: NA
j_gene: TRBJ2-3
len: 13
v_gene: TRBV19
CDR3nt: TGTGCCACTGACGGAGGGTACGCAGATACGCAGTATTTT
CDR3aa: CATDGGYADTQYF

abundance: NA
d_gene: NA
j_gene: TRBJ2-1
len: 12
v_gene: TRBV10-2
CDR3nt: TGCGCCAGCACACCTAGTTACAATGAGCAGTTCTTC
CDR3aa: CASTPSYNEQFF

abundance: NA
d_gene: TRBD2
j_gene: TRBJ2-1
len: 14
v_gene: TRBV2
CDR3nt: TGTGCCAGCAGTGAATGGCGGGAGGGCCGCGAGCAGTTCTTC
CDR3aa: CASSEWREGREQFF

abundance: NA
d_gene: TRBD1
j_gene: TRBJ1-5
len: 15
v_gene: TRBV11-2
CDR3nt: TGTGCCAGCAGCCCCAAGACAGGGAGTGGTCAGCCCCAGCATTTT
CDR3aa: CASSPKTGSGQPQHF

abundance: NA
d_gene: NA
j_gene: TRBJ1-5
len: 12
v_gene: TRBV2
CDR3nt: TGTGCCAGCAGGGTCGGGGGGCAGCCCCAGCATTTT
CDR3aa: CASRVGGQPQHF

abundance: NA
d_gene: TRBD1
j_gene: TRBJ1-3
len: 17
v_gene: TRBV19
CDR3nt: TGTGCCAGTATCCCCGACAGGGGATTGTGGTCTGGAAACACCATATATTTT
CDR3aa: CASIPDRGLWSGNTIYF

abundance: NA
d_gene: NA
j_gene: TRBJ1-3
len: 11
v_gene: TRBV20-1
CDR3nt: TGCAGTGCTAGAGGGCAGGCACTGATATATTTT
CDR3aa: CSARGQALIYF

abundance: few
d_gene: NA
j_gene: TRBJ2-7
len: 13
v_gene: TRBV2
CDR3nt: TGTGCCAGCAGCGCTAGCGCCACCTACGAGCAGTACTTC
CDR3aa: CASSASATYEQYF

abundance: NA
d_gene: NA
j_gene: TRBJ2-1
len: 12
v_gene: TRBV2
CDR3nt: TGTGCCAGCAGCGTAAGGCTCAATGAGCAGTTCTTC
CDR3aa: CASSVRLNEQFF